The 20 T cell receptor beta chains in this list originate from one sample, sequenced in a study of blood T cells in healthy people across ages. Primed by a sample-barcoded 5' primer and a J-beta primer mix, a second PCR proceeded for about 7 to 12 cycles. Each CDR3 protein is one row after TCRdb ran MiXCR on the 5' RACE reads. Among some 640,000 distinct CDR3 sequences, 49% were seen once, and the ten largest hold 30% to 35%. The sequencing input was blood. These TCRs come from a woman aged 55-70 years in good health.

The V gene is TRBV13, the J gene TRBJ2-5; TRBD2 might be the D (5 bases). Germline assignment: CDR1 PRHDT and CDR2 FYEKMQ (reference sequence). Trimming pared 2 bases from V and 11 bases from J, leaving 21 bases between. The CDR3 has 15 amino acids. CDR3 region: CASSLNKGGSFGQYF. The CDR3 DNA is TGTGCCAGCAGCTTAAATAAGGGTGGGAGCTTCGGGCAGTACTTC.

V usage is TRBV7-2 and J usage is TRBJ2-7; TRBD2 agrees at 13 bases. Germline assignment: CDR1 SGHTA and CDR2 FQGNSA. The CDR3 contains 15 residues. V shed 10 bases, J shed 5 bases, and the junction held 11 bases outside the gene matches. The CDR3 bases are TGTGCCACCGACAAAACTAGCGGGAGGGCCGACGAGCAGTACTTC. The encoded protein is CATDKTSGRADEQYF.

The chain uses TRBV10-3 and TRBJ2-3, with D perhaps matching TRBD2 (5 bases). V gave up 2 bases and J gave up 5 bases, with 14 bases separating them. This CDR3 is 15 amino acids long. Germline CDR1 ENHRY, CDR2 SYGVKD. CDR3 coding DNA: TGTGCCATCAGTGAGGGGCAAGCTGGGAGAGATACGCAGTATTTT. Translation: CAISEGQAGRDTQYF.

In its sample, this clonotype was seen once. This sequence joins TRBV5-1 and TRBJ2-7; D may be TRBD1 (7 bases). V gave up 3 bases and J gave up 6 bases, with 22 bases separating them. Germline lookup yields CDR1 SGHRS and CDR2 YFSETQ. The CDR3 totals 16 residues. CDR3 sequence: CASSSARGTETAEQYF. The CDR3 bases are TGCGCCAGCAGCTCTGCGCGCGGGACAGAGACCGCCGAGCAGTACTTC.

In this sample, this clonotype turned up a few times. This could be a read error, since a much larger clone is one nucleotide away. The chain employs TRBV7-2 and TRBJ2-5, with 16 bases matching TRBD2. Germline CDR1 is SGHTA and CDR2 is FQGNSA. The CDR3 extends over 17 amino acids. Trimming removed 7 bases from V and 5 bases from J; junction bases left unmatched: 10. CDR3 bases: TGTGCCAGCACCCCGACGGGACTAGCGGGAGGGCTTGAGACCCAGTACTTC. Protein: CASTPTGLAGGLETQYF.

At least ten counts were recorded for this clonotype. This chain links TRBV28 with TRBJ2-7; D is possibly TRBD1 or TRBD2 (6 bases each). Germline V gene lookup returns CDR1 MDHEN and CDR2 SYDVKM. The CDR3 is 17 residues long. Trimming pared 5 bases from V and 3 bases from J, leaving 23 bases between. Written as DNA, the CDR3 is TGTGCCAGCAGTGGACGGGGGAGCCAAGGGGGGAACTACGAGCAGTACTTC. Translation gives CASSGRGSQGGNYEQYF.

V and J are TRBV27 and TRBJ2-7; D is unresolved. CDR3 length: 14 residues. Trimming took 3 bases from V and 0 from J, leaving 9 bases between them. Germline V gene sequence: CDR1 MNHEY, CDR2 SMNVEV (reference sequence). The CDR3: CASSFRPGSYEQYF. The CDR3 nucleotides read TGTGCCAGCAGTTTTCGTCCCGGCTCCTACGAGCAGTACTTC.

This clonotype appeared a few times. This rearrangement joins TRBV20-1 to TRBJ2-3, with unresolved D. V was pared by 4 bases and J by 2 bases, with 10 bases between. Germline CDR1 reads DFQATT; CDR2 reads SNEGSKA (reference sequence). The CDR3 loop spans 13 amino acids. The CDR3 nucleotides read TGCAGTGCTATTATGACAAACACAGATACGCAGTATTTT. This gives the protein CSAIMTNTDTQYF.

This clonotype was observed a handful of times. DNA for the CDR3: TGTGCCAGCAGCCACACAATCGACAGGGTCTACAATGAGCAGTACTTC. This gives the protein CASSHTIDRVYNEQYF. V usage is TRBV3-1 and J usage is TRBJ2-5; TRBD1 matches at 7 bases. The CDR3 has 16 amino acids. Germline trimming cut 3 bases from V and 11 bases from J; bases unmatched to any gene: 18. CDR1 and CDR2 (germline): LGHDT, YNNKEL (reference sequence).

This clonotype appeared once. This chain connects TRBV12-3 or TRBV12-4 to TRBJ2-7; TRBD2 matches at 7 bases. The CDR3 totals 15 residues. V dropped 5 bases and J dropped 6; count of bases not matched to a gene: 13. The CDR3 DNA reads as TGTGCCAGCAGTCCCATAGGCGCGGGAGTTTCCGAGCAGTACTTC. Its translation is CASSPIGAGVSEQYF.

The table lists this clonotype with many counts. The chain joins TRBV25-1 to TRBJ1-1, with D unresolved. V was cut by 5 bases and J by 4 bases, with 8 bases left in between. Germline V CDR1 and CDR2: MGHDK, SYGVNS. This CDR3 is built from 12 residues. CDR3 loop: CASSISGTEAFF. CDR3 DNA: TGTGCCAGCAGTATCTCGGGCACTGAAGCTTTCTTT.

This rearrangement joins TRBV2 to TRBJ2-1; D is unclear. Matching the DNA end better, TRBJ2-7 makes the J call doubtful. The germline V gene has CDR1 SNHLY and CDR2 FYNNEI. This CDR3 is built from 14 residues. CDR3 DNA sequence: TGTGCCAGCAGTGAGTACAAGGTCTGGAATGAGCAGTACTTC. This sequence encodes CASSEYKVWNEQYF.

This clonotype appeared once. J is TRBJ2-4 and V is TRBV10-3, with D perhaps matching TRBD1 (6 bases). Between the trimmed V and J ends, which lost 9 bases and 5 bases, there was a span of 14 bases. This CDR3 has 13 residues. The germline gives CDR1 ENHRY, CDR2 SYGVKD. CDR3 amino acids: CAILSPGENIQYF. The CDR3 DNA sequence: TGTGCCATTCTTAGTCCAGGGGAAAACATTCAGTACTTC.

The rearrangement uses TRBV7-2 and TRBJ2-1; TRBD2 matches at 13 bases. The trim removed 5 bases at V and 4 bases at J, leaving 17 bases unmatched. The CDR3 spans 20 residues. Germline CDR1 reads SGHTA; CDR2 reads FQGNSA. The CDR3: CASSRYRGRWTSGGYNEQFF. The CDR3, as DNA: TGTGCCAGCAGCCGATACAGGGGGCGGTGGACTAGCGGGGGTTACAATGAGCAGTTCTTC.

The sample holds many counts of this clonotype. The chain is built from TRBV20-1 and TRBJ1-2, with a weak D call TRBD1 (6 bases). Germline CDR1 and CDR2: DFQATT and SNEGSKA (reference sequence). Trimming took off 0 bases at V and 6 bases at J, with 8 bases between the two ends. The CDR3 contains 12 residues. CDR3 coding DNA: TGCAGTGCTAGAGAATCAGGGGATGGCTACACCTTC. It translates to CSARESGDGYTF.

This sequence joins TRBV20-1 and TRBJ1-4; D is unresolved. CDR3 size: 11 residues. V lost 8 bases and J lost 0, with 4 bases in between. CDR1 is DFQATT, CDR2 SNEGSKA, per germline (reference sequence). The DNA of the CDR3 is TGCAGTCGCGCAACTAATGAAAAACTGTTTTTT. Protein sequence: CSRATNEKLFF.

This chain connects TRBV21-1 to TRBJ2-1. TRBV21-1 is an annotated pseudogene. The CDR3 has 13 amino acids. The CDR3 nucleotides are TGTGCCAGCAGCAAAGCGCCTGGCAATGAGCAGTTCTTC. It translates to CASSKAPGNEQFF.

The genes are TRBV28 and TRBJ2-3; D possibly matches TRBD1 or TRBD2 (5 bases each). V lost 5 bases and J lost 2, with 20 bases in between. CDR1 is MDHEN and CDR2 is SYDVKM in the germline V gene. The CDR3 is made up of 17 amino acids. The CDR3 DNA reads TGTGCCAGCAGTGCATATACCGGGACGGGGATCACAGATACGCAGTATTTT. It is translated as CASSAYTGTGITDTQYF.

V and J are TRBV5-1 and TRBJ2-5; possible D gene TRBD1, 5 bases. The germline V and J ends were trimmed by 4 bases and 11 bases, with 21 bases remaining between them. Germline V gene data show CDR1 as SGHRS and CDR2 as YFSETQ. CDR3 length: 14 amino acids. The CDR3 bases are TGCGCCAGCAGCGTGGGTAGTTTGGGGCCAAAGCAGTACTTC. Protein: CASSVGSLGPKQYF.

In the case of this clonotype: Likely a read error: the CDR3 ends without its conserved phenylalanine or tryptophan. The rearrangement links TRBV5-1 to TRBJ2-1; 8 bases line up with TRBD2. V shed 0 bases, J shed 6 bases, and the junction held 5 bases outside the gene matches. This CDR3 spans 15 amino acids. Germline V lookup: CDR1 SGHRS, CDR2 YFSETQ. The CDR3 loop reads CASSLDPGGGNEQFL. For the CDR3, the DNA is TGCGCCAGCAGCTTGGATCCGGGAGGGGGCAATGAGCAGTTCTTA.